Described below is a single T cell receptor beta chain sequence and its context. The antigen remains unidentified. From germline, CDR1 is SQVTM and CDR2 ANQGSEA. Trimming shortened V by 7 bases and J by 1 base, and 9 bases separated the two germline ends. The CDR3 consists of 12 residues. Each donor had ten milliliters of peripheral blood drawn. Total RNA, at least 5 micrograms per sample, came from PBMCs. The entry originates in a study of blood T cells in healthy people across ages. Study-wide results and limits: Both higher diversity and more naive CD4+ cells marked long-lived donors when set against aged donors.

Combining a sample-barcoded 5' primer with a J-beta primer mix, a second PCR ran for 7 to 11 cycles. TCRdb reanalysed the 5' RACE reads using MiXCR and keeps one entry per CDR3 protein. The data contain 700,000 or so distinct CDR3 sequences, 22% of them singletons. The TCR originated in a man aged 70 or older in good health. Specimen: blood. The rearrangement links TRBV29-1 to TRBJ2-3; D is possibly TRBD2 (5 bases). The CDR3 DNA is TGCAGCGGGACTCCGGGCACAGATACGCAGTATTTT. It specifies CSGTPGTDTQYF.